Each of the 9 T cell receptor beta chains below was sequenced from the same sample in a study of blood T cell repertoires in COVID-19. TCRdb keeps only in-frame clones here, not all; method: immunoSEQ multiplex PCR. Of around 140,000 clones in the sample, approximately 88% are singletons; the top ten hold more than 1.4%. Material for sequencing was peripheral blood. The receptors shown here come from a man aged 55 to 69 with acute or convalescent COVID-19.

The gene calls are TRBV24-1 and TRBJ2-5; D ambiguous. V shed 5 bases and J shed 5 bases, with 8 bases lying between them. Per the germline V gene, CDR1 is KGHDR and CDR2 is SFDVKD. The CDR3 is made up of 12 amino acids. The CDR3 sequence: CATSAGRETQYF. Here the CDR3 DNA reads TGTGCCACCAGTGCGGGTCGCGAGACCCAGTACTTC.

The rearrangement joins TRBV29-1 to TRBJ2-2; TRBD2 matches at 7 bases. Germline V CDR1 and CDR2: SQVTM, ANQGSEA. The V and J ends lost 5 bases and 4 bases, in that order; junction bases with no gene match: 4. The length of the CDR3 is 13 residues. The chain's CDR3 is CSVQTGGTGELFF. The CDR3 nucleotides are TGCAGCGTTCAAACGGGGGGCACCGGGGAGCTGTTTTTT.

The gene calls are TRBV3-1 (or the pseudogene TRBV3-2) and TRBJ1-3; D possibly corresponds to TRBD1 (6 bases). Trimming stripped 4 bases from V and 0 bases from J, with 13 bases between. Germline V gene data show CDR1 as LGHDT and CDR2 as YNNKEL (reference sequence). The CDR3 loop spans 16 amino acids. The CDR3 DNA reads as TGTGCCAGCAGCCCCGGACAGTACAACTCTGGAAACACCATATATTTT. This translates into CASSPGQYNSGNTIYF.

The CDR3 loop reads CASRRTPTDAYEQYF. In nucleotides, the CDR3 is TGCGCCAGCAGACGAACCCCGACAGATGCCTACGAGCAGTACTTC. The chain links TRBV5-1 to TRBJ2-7; D is possibly TRBD1 (5 bases). Germline V lookup: CDR1 SGHRS, CDR2 YFSETQ. The CDR3 runs 15 residues. Deletions cut 5 bases from V and 2 bases from J, with 17 bases between.

As regards this clone: The sample contains more than one DNA sequence encoding this CDR3. This chain uses TRBV11-2 with TRBJ2-5; D unclear. CDR1 is SGHAT and CDR2 is FQNNGV in the germline V gene. This CDR3 spans 14 amino acids. V was clipped by 1 base and J by 0 bases, with 6 bases between them. The CDR3: CASSLARNQETQYF. The CDR3 region has the DNA TGTGCCAGCAGCTTAGCCAGGAACCAAGAGACCCAGTACTTC.

This clone was picked up one time. CDR3 amino acids: CAILLSRRVHEQYF. The CDR3 region has the DNA TGTGCCATCTTATTATCCCGCAGGGTCCACGAGCAGTACTTC. V is TRBV10-3 and J is TRBJ2-7, with D possibly being TRBD1 (5 bases). CDR3 length: 14 residues. Per the germline V gene, CDR1 is ENHRY and CDR2 is SYGVKD. V was trimmed by 8 bases and J by 5 bases, leaving 19 bases between them.

The chain has TRBV2 and TRBJ2-1; 9 bases are shared with TRBD1. V was clipped by 7 bases and J by 2 bases; unmatched bases: 9. This CDR3 is 16 amino acids long. Germline CDR1 and CDR2: SNHLY and FYNNEI. CDR3: CASIFSGTGTYNEQFF. Here the CDR3 DNA reads TGTGCCAGCATATTCTCCGGGACAGGGACCTACAATGAGCAGTTCTTC.

The chain joins TRBV19 to TRBJ2-3, with D tentatively TRBD1 (5 bases). The germline V gene encodes CDR1 LNHDA and CDR2 SQIVND (reference sequence). This CDR3 contains 15 residues. Trimming stripped 1 base from V and 2 bases from J, with 10 bases between. The CDR3 DNA reads as TGTGCCAGTAGTATAGCGGCAGGGTTCACAGATACGCAGTATTTT. Residues: CASSIAAGFTDTQYF.

The CDR3 is CASSTSRDRAYEQYF. CDR3 bases: TGTGCCAGCAGTACGAGCCGGGACAGAGCCTACGAGCAGTACTTC. The V and J genes are TRBV6-6 and TRBJ2-7; the match to TRBD1 covers 7 bases. The CDR3 has 15 residues. V lost 5 bases and J lost 2; bases outside the gene matches: 9. Germline CDR1 is MNHNY and CDR2 is SVGAGI (reference sequence).